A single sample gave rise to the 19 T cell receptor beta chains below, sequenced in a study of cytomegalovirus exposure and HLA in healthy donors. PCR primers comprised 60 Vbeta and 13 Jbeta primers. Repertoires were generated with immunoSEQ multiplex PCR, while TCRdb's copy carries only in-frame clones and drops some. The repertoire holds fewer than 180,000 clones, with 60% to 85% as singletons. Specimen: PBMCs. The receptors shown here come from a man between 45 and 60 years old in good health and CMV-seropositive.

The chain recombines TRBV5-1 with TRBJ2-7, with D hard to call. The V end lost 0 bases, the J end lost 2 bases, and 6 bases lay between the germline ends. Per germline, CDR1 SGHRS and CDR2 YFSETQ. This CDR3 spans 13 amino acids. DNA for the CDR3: TGCGCCAGCAGCTTGGAACACCCCTACGAGCAGTACTTC. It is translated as CASSLEHPYEQYF. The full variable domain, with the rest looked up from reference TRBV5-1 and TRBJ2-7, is KAGVTQTPRYLIKTRGQQVTLSCSPISGHRSVSWYQQTPGQGLQFLFEYFSETQRNKGNFPGRFSGRQFSNSRSEMNVSTLELGDSALYLCASSLEHPYEQYFGPGTRLTVT.

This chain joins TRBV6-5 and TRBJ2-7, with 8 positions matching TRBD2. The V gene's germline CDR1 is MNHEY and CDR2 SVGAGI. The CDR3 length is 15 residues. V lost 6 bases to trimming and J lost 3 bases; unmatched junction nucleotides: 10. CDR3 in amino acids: CASRSDSGNYYEQYF. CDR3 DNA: TGTGCCAGCAGGAGCGATAGCGGGAACTACTACGAGCAGTACTTC.

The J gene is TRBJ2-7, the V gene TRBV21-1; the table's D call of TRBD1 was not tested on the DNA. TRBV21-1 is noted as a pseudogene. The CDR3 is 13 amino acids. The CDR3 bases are TGTGCCAGCAGGGGCCGCAAAACCTACGAGCAGTACTTC. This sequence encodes CASRGRKTYEQYF.

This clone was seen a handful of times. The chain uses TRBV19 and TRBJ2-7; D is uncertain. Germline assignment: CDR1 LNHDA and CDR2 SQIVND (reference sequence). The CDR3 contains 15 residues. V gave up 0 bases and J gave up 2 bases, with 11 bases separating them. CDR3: CASSIDRVGPYEQYF. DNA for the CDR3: TGTGCCAGTAGTATAGATCGCGTTGGGCCCTACGAGCAGTACTTC. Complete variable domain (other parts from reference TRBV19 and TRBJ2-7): DGGITQSPKYLFRKEGQNVTLSCEQNLNHDAMYWYRQDPGQGLRLIYYSQIVNDFQKGDIAEGYSVSREKKESFPLTVTSAQKNPTAFYLCASSIDRVGPYEQYFGPGTRLTVT.

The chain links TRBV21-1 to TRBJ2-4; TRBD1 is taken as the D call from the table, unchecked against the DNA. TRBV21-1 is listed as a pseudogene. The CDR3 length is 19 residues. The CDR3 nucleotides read TGTGCCAGCAGCCACGACAGGGCCGAATTAAAACGTACCAAAAACATTCAGTACTTC. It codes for CASSHDRAELKRTKNIQYF.

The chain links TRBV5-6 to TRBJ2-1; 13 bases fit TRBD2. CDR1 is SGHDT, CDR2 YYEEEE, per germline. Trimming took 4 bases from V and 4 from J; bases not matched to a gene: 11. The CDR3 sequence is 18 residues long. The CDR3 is CASSRGLAGAPRYNEQFF. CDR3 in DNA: TGTGCCAGCAGCCGAGGACTAGCGGGAGCCCCCCGTTACAATGAGCAGTTCTTC.

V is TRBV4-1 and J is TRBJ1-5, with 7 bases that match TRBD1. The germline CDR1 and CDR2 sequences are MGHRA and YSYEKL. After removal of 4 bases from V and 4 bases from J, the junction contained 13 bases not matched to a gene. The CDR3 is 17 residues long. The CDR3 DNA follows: TGCGCCAGCAGCCCAGGAGTCCTGGGACAGCAAAATCAGCCCCAGCATTTT. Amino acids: CASSPGVLGQQNQPQHF.

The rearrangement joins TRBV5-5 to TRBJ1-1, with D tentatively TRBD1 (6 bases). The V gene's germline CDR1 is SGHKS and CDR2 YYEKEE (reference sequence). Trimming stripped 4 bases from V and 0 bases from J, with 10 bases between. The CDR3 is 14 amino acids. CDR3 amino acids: CASSGTLMNTEAFF. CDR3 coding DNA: TGTGCCAGCAGCGGGACATTAATGAACACTGAAGCTTTCTTT.

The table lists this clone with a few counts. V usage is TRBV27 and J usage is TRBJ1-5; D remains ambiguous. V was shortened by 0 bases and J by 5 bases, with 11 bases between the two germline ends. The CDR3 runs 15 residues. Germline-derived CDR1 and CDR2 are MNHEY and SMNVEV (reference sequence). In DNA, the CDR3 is TGTGCCAGCAGTTTATCGCCAGGCACCCATCAGCCCCAGCATTTT. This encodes CASSLSPGTHQPQHF.

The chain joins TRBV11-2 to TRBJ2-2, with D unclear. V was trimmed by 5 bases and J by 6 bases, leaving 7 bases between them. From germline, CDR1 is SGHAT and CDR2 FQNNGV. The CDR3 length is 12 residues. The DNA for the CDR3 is TGTGCCAGCAGCCGATCAGCCGGGGAGCTGTTTTTT. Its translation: CASSRSAGELFF.

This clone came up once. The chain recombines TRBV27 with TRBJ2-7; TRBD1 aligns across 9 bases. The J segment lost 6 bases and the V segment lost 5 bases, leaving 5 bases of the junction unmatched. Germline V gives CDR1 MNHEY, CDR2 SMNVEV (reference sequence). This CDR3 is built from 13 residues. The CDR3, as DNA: TGTGCCAGCAGTCGGGACAGGGCGGCCGAGCAGTACTTC. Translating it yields CASSRDRAAEQYF.

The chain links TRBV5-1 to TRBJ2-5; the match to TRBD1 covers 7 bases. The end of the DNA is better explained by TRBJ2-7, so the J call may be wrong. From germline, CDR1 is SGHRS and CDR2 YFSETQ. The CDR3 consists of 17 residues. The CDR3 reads CASSYSPAGTAIYEQYF. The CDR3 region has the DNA TGCGCCAGCAGCTACAGCCCCGCCGGGACAGCGATCTACGAGCAGTACTTC.

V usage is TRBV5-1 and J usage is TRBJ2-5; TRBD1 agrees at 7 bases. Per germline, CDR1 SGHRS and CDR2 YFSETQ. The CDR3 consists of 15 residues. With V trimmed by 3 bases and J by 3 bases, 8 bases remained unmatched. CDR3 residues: CASSSRPTGKETQYF. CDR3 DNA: TGCGCCAGCAGCTCCCGGCCGACAGGGAAAGAGACCCAGTACTTC.

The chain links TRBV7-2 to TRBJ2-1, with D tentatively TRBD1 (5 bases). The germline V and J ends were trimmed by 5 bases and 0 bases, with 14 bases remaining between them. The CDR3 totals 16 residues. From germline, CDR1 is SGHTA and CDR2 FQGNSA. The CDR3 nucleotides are TGTGCCAGCAGCGCCCCCGGACACCCCTCCTACAATGAGCAGTTCTTC. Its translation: CASSAPGHPSYNEQFF.

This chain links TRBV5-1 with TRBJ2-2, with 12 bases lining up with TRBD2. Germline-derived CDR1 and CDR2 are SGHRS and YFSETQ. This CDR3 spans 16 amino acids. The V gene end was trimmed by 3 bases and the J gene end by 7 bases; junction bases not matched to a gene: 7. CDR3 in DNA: TGCGCCAGCAGCTCGACTAGCGGGAGAGTTGACGGGGAGCTGTTTTTT. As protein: CASSSTSGRVDGELFF.

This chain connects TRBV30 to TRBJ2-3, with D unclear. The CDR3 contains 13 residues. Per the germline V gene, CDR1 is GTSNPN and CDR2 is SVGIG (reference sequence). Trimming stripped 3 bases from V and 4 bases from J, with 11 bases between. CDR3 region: CAWSPYAPDTQYF. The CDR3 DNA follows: TGTGCCTGGAGCCCCTACGCGCCAGATACGCAGTATTTT. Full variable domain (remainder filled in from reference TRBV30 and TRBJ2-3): SQTIHQWPATLVQPVGSPLSLECTVEGTSNPNLYWYRQAAGRGLQLLFYSVGIGQISSEVPQNLSASRPQDRQFILSSKKLLLSDSGFYLCAWSPYAPDTQYFGPGTRLTVL.

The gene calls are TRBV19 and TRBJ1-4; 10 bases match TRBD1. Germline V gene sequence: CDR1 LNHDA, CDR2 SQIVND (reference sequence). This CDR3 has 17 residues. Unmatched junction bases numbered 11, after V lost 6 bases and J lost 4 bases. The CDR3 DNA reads TGTGCCAGTAGAGCCGGGACAGGGGCCGGGATTAATGAAAAACTGTTTTTT. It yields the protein CASRAGTGAGINEKLFF. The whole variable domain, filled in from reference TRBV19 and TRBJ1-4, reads DGGITQSPKYLFRKEGQNVTLSCEQNLNHDAMYWYRQDPGQGLRLIYYSQIVNDFQKGDIAEGYSVSREKKESFPLTVTSAQKNPTAFYLCASRAGTGAGINEKLFFGSGTQLSVL.

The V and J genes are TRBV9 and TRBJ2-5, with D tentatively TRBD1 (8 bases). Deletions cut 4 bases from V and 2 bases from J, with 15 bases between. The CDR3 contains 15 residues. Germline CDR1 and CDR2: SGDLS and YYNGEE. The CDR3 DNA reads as TGTGCCAGCAGCACAGGGGGGGGAGGACAAGAGACCCAGTACTTC. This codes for CASSTGGGGQETQYF.

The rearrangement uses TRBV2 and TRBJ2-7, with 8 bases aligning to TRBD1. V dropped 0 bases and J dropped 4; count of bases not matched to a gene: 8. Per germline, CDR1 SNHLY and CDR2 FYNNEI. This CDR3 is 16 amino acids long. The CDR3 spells CASSEALRNRGYEQYF. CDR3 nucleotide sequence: TGTGCCAGCAGTGAAGCGCTTCGGAACAGGGGGTACGAGCAGTACTTC.